Shown below are 31 T cell receptor beta chains from a single sample sequenced in a study of T cells in Graves' hyperthyroidism and ophthalmopathy. The CDR3 regions of TCR beta were amplified from RNA transcripts. A first-round RT-PCR of the TCR CDR3 used the HTBI primer set. MiXCR was run by TCRdb on the multiplex PCR reads, yielding one entry per CDR3 protein. The data contain hundreds of thousands of distinct CDR3 sequences, 15% to 20% of them singletons. Sequences were obtained from blood. These receptors were taken from a woman younger than 45 with Graves' hyperthyroidism.

This clonotype was seen ten or more times. This chain joins TRBV7-2 and TRBJ2-5, with D perhaps being TRBD1 or TRBD2 (5 bases each). In germline, CDR1 is SGHTA, CDR2 FQGNSA. This CDR3 is built from 14 residues. V lost 6 bases to trimming and J lost 7 bases, with 18 bases between them. CDR3 residues: CASRGDRPKRTQYF. The CDR3 DNA reads TGTGCCAGCAGGGGAGACAGACCCAAGAGGACCCAGTACTTC.

V is TRBV5-4 and J is TRBJ2-1; 8 positions match TRBD2. This CDR3 region has 16 residues. V was pared by 3 bases and J by 1 base, with 6 bases of the junction left unmatched. Germline CDR1 reads SGHNT; CDR2 reads YYREEE (reference sequence). The CDR3 is CASSSLGLESYNEQFF. The CDR3 DNA follows: TGTGCCAGCAGCTCGTTGGGACTAGAGTCCTACAATGAGCAGTTCTTC.

This clonotype was counted a few times. The chain uses TRBV27 and TRBJ2-1; tentatively, D is TRBD1 (5 bases). The CDR3 extends over 14 amino acids. CDR1 is MNHEY and CDR2 is SMNVEV in the germline V gene (reference sequence). Trimming took off 2 bases at V and 8 bases at J, with 13 bases between the two ends. The CDR3 loop reads CASSLRQSLDEQFF. The CDR3 nucleotides are TGTGCCAGCAGTTTACGACAGAGTTTGGATGAGCAGTTCTTC.

In its sample, this clonotype was seen a few times. One end of the junction fails to match germline, which may point to a read error. The genes are TRBV7-2 and TRBJ1-1; D unclear. This CDR3 has 14 residues. CDR1 is SGHTA and CDR2 is FQGNSA in the germline V gene. CDR3 coding DNA: TGTGCCGGCAGCCCCCCCCGTAAGAACAGTGAAGCTTTCTTT. Translated, it gives CAGSPPRKNSEAFF.

The chain combines TRBV28 with TRBJ1-1; 12 nucleotides match TRBD1. Per germline, CDR1 MDHEN and CDR2 SYDVKM. The J segment lost 5 bases and the V segment lost 7 bases, leaving 14 bases of the junction unmatched. The length of the CDR3 is 17 residues. The CDR3 is CASTPGTGGIPSTEAFF. CDR3 DNA sequence: TGTGCCAGCACCCCCGGGACAGGGGGCATTCCGAGTACTGAAGCTTTCTTT. Complete variable domain (other parts from reference TRBV28 and TRBJ1-1): DVKVTQSSRYLVKRTGEKVFLECVQDMDHENMFWYRQDPGLGLRLIYFSYDVKMKEKGDIPEGYSVSREKKERFSLILESASTNQTSMYLCASTPGTGGIPSTEAFFGQGTRLTVV.

This clonotype was detected ten times or more. The chain recombines TRBV2 with TRBJ2-5; the D gene is possibly TRBD1 (6 bases). The V end lost 1 base, the J end lost 4 bases, and 13 bases lay between the germline ends. Germline CDR1 is SNHLY and CDR2 is FYNNEI. The CDR3 contains 15 residues. CDR3 residues: CASSEGGLKGETQYF. The CDR3 DNA is TGTGCCAGCAGTGAAGGGGGGCTTAAAGGAGAGACCCAGTACTTC.

The chain has TRBV28 and TRBJ1-5; D is unclear. The V and J ends lost 5 bases and 3 bases respectively, with 14 bases between them. Germline CDR1 is MDHEN and CDR2 is SYDVKM. The CDR3 is made up of 15 amino acids. The CDR3 reads CASSIPIRVNQPQHF. CDR3 coding DNA: TGTGCCAGCAGTATCCCGATTAGGGTCAATCAGCCCCAGCATTTT.

This clonotype was counted at least ten times. The chain links TRBV7-2 to TRBJ2-7; 14 bases match TRBD2. This CDR3 has 16 amino acids. V shed 4 bases and J 3 bases; nucleotides not matched to a gene: 5. Germline CDR1 SGHTA, CDR2 FQGNSA. The CDR3 region is CASSSGGLAGGYEQYF. CDR3 DNA sequence: TGTGCCAGCAGCTCAGGCGGACTAGCGGGGGGCTACGAGCAGTACTTC.

This clonotype was detected many times. A read error may account for a junction end that differs from germline. The CDR3 protein is CASSLGAGAYEQYF. Here the CDR3 DNA reads TGTGCTAGCAGCTTAGGAGCCGGGGCCTACGAGCAGTACTTC. The chain recombines TRBV27 with TRBJ2-7, with D possibly matching TRBD2 (5 bases). The germline V gene encodes CDR1 MNHEY and CDR2 SMNVEV (reference sequence). The CDR3 consists of 14 residues.

This clonotype was observed many times. The chain joins TRBV28 to TRBJ2-3; 10 bases align to TRBD2. The germline V gene has CDR1 MDHEN and CDR2 SYDVKM. J gave up 5 bases and V 6 bases, and 14 bases lay outside the gene matches. The CDR3 consists of 17 residues. This chain's CDR3 is CASSPFSGRPGVDTQYF. The CDR3 nucleotides are TGTGCCAGCAGCCCCTTTAGCGGGAGGCCGGGGGTAGATACGCAGTATTTT.

The rearrangement joins TRBV20-1 to TRBJ1-2, with D possibly being TRBD1 (6 bases). V was clipped by 0 bases and J by 3 bases, with 14 bases between them. There are 15 residues in the CDR3. Germline V gene lookup returns CDR1 DFQATT and CDR2 SNEGSKA (reference sequence). The CDR3 DNA follows: TGCAGTGCTAGAGAAGGACAGCTCAACTACTATGGCTACACCTTC. Residues: CSAREGQLNYYGYTF.

The genes are TRBV6-1 and TRBJ2-7; the match to TRBD1 covers 8 bases. Germline values: CDR1 MNHNS, CDR2 SASEGT. This CDR3 contains 14 residues. Trimming took 6 bases from V and 0 from J; bases not matched to a gene: 4. CDR3 nucleotides: TGTGCCAGCAGCCGGACAGGGATCTCCTACGAGCAGTACGTC. Amino acid sequence: CASSRTGISYEQYV.

This clonotype was recorded a few times. The CDR3 sequence is CASSEPSYEQYF. The DNA for the CDR3 is TGTGCCAGCAGTGAACCTAGTTACGAGCAGTACTTC. This chain uses TRBV2 with TRBJ2-7, with D uncertain. Trimming took off 2 bases at V and 4 bases at J, with 6 bases between the two ends. CDR3 length: 12 amino acids. Germline CDR1 and CDR2: SNHLY and FYNNEI.

The chain is built from TRBV11-2 and TRBJ2-7; D call uncertain. The CDR3 consists of 11 residues. Trimming removed 6 bases from V and 3 bases from J, with 6 bases in between. Germline V gene lookup returns CDR1 SGHAT and CDR2 FQNNGV. CDR3 region: CASRLRYEQYF. CDR3 in DNA: TGTGCCAGCAGACTCCGCTACGAGCAGTACTTC. Based on the CDR3 plus reference TRBV11-2 and TRBJ2-7, the full variable domain is EAGVAQSPRYKIIEKRQSVAFWCNPISGHATLYWYQQILGQGPKLLIQFQNNGVVDDSQLPKDRFSAERLKGVDSTLKIQPAKLEDSAVYLCASRLRYEQYFGPGTRLTVT.

This clonotype showed up many times. The chain employs TRBV5-1 and TRBJ2-7; 9 bases agree with TRBD1. The CDR3 length is 15 residues. V trimming: 4 bases; J trimming: 3 bases; junction bases outside the gene matches: 8. In germline, CDR1 is SGHRS, CDR2 YFSETQ. The CDR3 coding sequence is TGCGCCAGCAGCCATACCGGGACAGGGAACTACGAGCAGTACTTC. This codes for CASSHTGTGNYEQYF.

The rearrangement joins TRBV4-3 to TRBJ1-6, with D maybe TRBD1 (6 bases). Deletions cut 0 bases from V and 9 bases from J, with 15 bases between. This CDR3 comprises 16 residues. Germline loops: CDR1 LGHNA, CDR2 YSLEER. The CDR3 spells CASSQDNPGVGSPLHF. CDR3 nucleotide sequence: TGCGCCAGCAGCCAAGATAATCCAGGGGTGGGTTCACCCCTCCACTTT.

The J gene is TRBJ2-5, the V gene TRBV7-2; D call uncertain. Trimming cost V 5 bases and J 5 bases, with 21 bases left between them. This CDR3 is 16 amino acids long. The V gene's germline CDR1 is SGHTA and CDR2 FQGNSA. DNA of the CDR3: TGTGCCAGCAGCCTACTAACTGCCGGGTTAGGCGAGACCCAGTACTTC. Translating it yields CASSLLTAGLGETQYF.

This clonotype was seen only a few times. V usage is TRBV30 and J usage is TRBJ2-7; D unresolved. Germline CDR1 GTSNPN, CDR2 SVGIG (reference sequence). V lost 3 bases, J lost 1 base, and 4 bases lay in between. This CDR3 is 11 amino acids long. CDR3 nucleotide sequence: TGTGCCTGGAGAGGGTCCTACGAGCAGTACTTC. This codes for CAWRGSYEQYF. Supplemented by reference TRBV30 and TRBJ2-7, the full variable domain reads SQTIHQWPATLVQPVGSPLSLECTVEGTSNPNLYWYRQAAGRGLQLLFYSVGIGQISSEVPQNLSASRPQDRQFILSSKKLLLSDSGFYLCAWRGSYEQYFGPGTRLTVT.

Many counts were recorded for this clonotype. The CDR3 spells CSAWEGATEAFF. The CDR3 nucleotides are TGCAGCGCTTGGGAGGGGGCCACTGAAGCTTTCTTT. The chain combines TRBV29-1 with TRBJ1-1; 7 bases are shared with TRBD1. Per germline, CDR1 SQVTM and CDR2 ANQGSEA. V dropped 7 bases and J dropped 4; count of bases not matched to a gene: 6. The CDR3 has 12 amino acids.

A few counts support this clonotype. J is TRBJ1-6 and V is TRBV6-5, with a possible D match to TRBD1 (5 bases). Germline V CDR1 and CDR2: MNHEY, SVGAGI. There are 21 residues in the CDR3. Trimming took 0 bases from V and 5 from J, leaving 26 bases between them. The CDR3 sequence is CASSYSRQGFLRGGNNSPLHF. CDR3 nucleotide sequence: TGTGCCAGCAGTTACTCGAGGCAGGGTTTTTTGCGGGGAGGCAATAATTCACCCCTCCACTTT.

This chain uses TRBV28 with TRBJ1-2; maybe TRBD1 (5 bases). This CDR3 is 17 amino acids long. The ends were cut back, 11 bases at V and 4 bases at J, with 29 bases in the middle. Germline lookup yields CDR1 MDHEN and CDR2 SYDVKM. The CDR3 region has the DNA TGTGCCGGATCGAAGAGAGGCTTACTCAACGGGGGCTATGGCTACACCTTC. As protein: CAGSKRGLLNGGYGYTF.

This clonotype was counted between two and nine times. The chain couples TRBV9 to TRBJ1-2; D ambiguous. V lost 3 bases to trimming and J lost 3 bases, with 9 bases between them. The germline gives CDR1 SGDLS, CDR2 YYNGEE. The CDR3 contains 13 residues. CDR3 sequence reads: CASSATSHYGYTF. The CDR3 coding sequence is TGTGCCAGCAGCGCGACGTCTCACTATGGCTACACCTTC. Drawing the rest from reference TRBV9 and TRBJ1-2, the complete variable domain is DSGVTQTPKHLITATGQRVTLRCSPRSGDLSVYWYQQSLDQGLQFLIQYYNGEERAKGNILERFSAQQFPDLHSELNLSSLELGDSALYFCASSATSHYGYTFGSGTRLTVV.

This clonotype was observed many times. The chain combines TRBV7-8 with TRBJ2-3; 7 nucleotides match TRBD1. Germline-derived CDR1 and CDR2 are SGHVS and FQNEAQ. The ends lost 3 bases at V and 3 bases at J; junction bases unmatched: 3. This CDR3 has 14 amino acids. The CDR3 DNA is TGTGCCAGCAGCTTTCCGACAGGGACAGATACGCAGTATTTT. Its protein product is CASSFPTGTDTQYF. Combining the CDR3 with reference TRBV7-8 and TRBJ2-3 gives the whole variable domain GAGVSQSPRYKVAKRGQDVALRCDPISGHVSLFWYQQALGQGPEFLTYFQNEAQLDKSGLPSDRFFAERPEGSVSTLKIQRTQQEDSAVYLCASSFPTGTDTQYFGPGTRLTVL.

This clonotype was recorded once. A much larger clone lies a single base off, so this may be a read error. The V gene is TRBV2, the J gene TRBJ2-2; D is uncertain. The CDR3 contains 13 residues. Trimming pared 8 bases from V and 6 bases from J, leaving 13 bases between. Germline lookup yields CDR1 SNHLY and CDR2 FYNNEI. The CDR3 bases are TGTGCCAGCCGAAGGCTAAGCGCCGGGGAGCTGTTTTTT. It translates to CASRRLSAGELFF.

This clonotype was seen repeatedly, ten times or more. The chain's CDR3 is CASSLDLAGYEQYF. The CDR3 nucleotides are TGTGCCAGCAGCTTAGATCTCGCCGGCTACGAGCAGTACTTC. The chain is built from TRBV11-2 and TRBJ2-7; D gene uncertain. This CDR3 has 14 amino acids. Trimming left V 0 bases short and J 3 bases short, with 9 bases between. Germline assignment: CDR1 SGHAT and CDR2 FQNNGV. The variable domain in full, with the rest retrieved from reference TRBV11-2 and TRBJ2-7, is EAGVAQSPRYKIIEKRQSVAFWCNPISGHATLYWYQQILGQGPKLLIQFQNNGVVDDSQLPKDRFSAERLKGVDSTLKIQPAKLEDSAVYLCASSLDLAGYEQYFGPGTRLTVT.

This clonotype was counted ten times or more. The rearrangement links TRBV5-1 to TRBJ1-2; D perhaps matches TRBD1 (5 bases). Trimming removed 6 bases at V and 1 base at J, with 16 bases between. This CDR3 is built from 15 residues. CDR1 is SGHRS, CDR2 YFSETQ, per germline. CDR3 protein: CASTYGTANNYGYTF. The CDR3 DNA sequence: TGCGCCAGCACCTACGGGACGGCGAATAACTATGGCTACACCTTC.

The DNA for the CDR3 is TGTGCCAGCTCACCACAGGACCGTAATGAAAAACTGTTTTTT. Protein sequence: CASSPQDRNEKLFF. The rearrangement links TRBV18 to TRBJ1-4, with D unresolved. Germline V gives CDR1 KGHSH, CDR2 LQKENI. CDR3 length equals 14 residues. Trimming cost V 1 base and J 4 bases, with 7 bases left between them.

The chain couples TRBV20-1 to TRBJ2-7; D remains ambiguous. CDR3 size: 15 residues. V lost 0 bases to trimming and J lost 2 bases, with 14 bases between them. Germline V lookup: CDR1 DFQATT, CDR2 SNEGSKA (reference sequence). The CDR3 loop reads CSARDLGLGPYEQYF. CDR3 nucleotides: TGCAGTGCTAGAGATTTGGGTTTGGGTCCCTACGAGCAGTACTTC.

This clonotype was counted only a few times. The V and J genes are TRBV29-1 and TRBJ2-5; TRBD1 matches at 8 bases. The germline gives CDR1 SQVTM, CDR2 ANQGSEA. The J segment lost 4 bases and the V segment lost 5 bases, leaving 18 bases of the junction unmatched. The CDR3 has 17 amino acids. CDR3 nucleotides: TGCAGCGTTATCGGGACAGGACCACCGCTCAACCTAGAGACCCAGTACTTC. Translated, it gives CSVIGTGPPLNLETQYF.

This clonotype was counted many times. The genes are TRBV20-1 and TRBJ2-7; the D gene could be TRBD1 or TRBD2 (5 bases each). The CDR3 is 15 residues long. V lost 0 bases and J 3 bases, leaving 15 bases between the germline ends. Germline lookup yields CDR1 DFQATT and CDR2 SNEGSKA (reference sequence). CDR3 coding DNA: TGCAGTGCTAGAGACGATTTGGGACCGTACTACGAGCAGTACTTC. Translation gives CSARDDLGPYYEQYF.

This clonotype showed up many times. V and J are TRBV27 and TRBJ1-1; TRBD1 matches 7 bases. The CDR3 length is 16 residues. V lost 1 base to trimming and J lost 2 bases; unmatched junction nucleotides: 7. The germline CDR1 and CDR2 sequences are MNHEY and SMNVEV (reference sequence). The CDR3 nucleotides are TGTGCCAGCAGTTTATACCGCGGGACAGCTAACACTGAAGCTTTCTTT. Translation: CASSLYRGTANTEAFF.